The clone carrying this TCR beta chain came up a few times. The data originate from a study of human T cells and chemical hapten exposure. About the research overall: Variation in per-sample TCR yields came mainly from small pooled library volume differences.

The CDR3 totals 13 residues. Deletions cut 0 bases from V and 3 bases from J, with 6 bases between. CDR1 GTSNPN and CDR2 SVGIG come from the germline V gene (reference sequence). Time point reported: patch test 1, 2 weeks after DPC sensitization. The treatment denotes: therapeutic diphenylcyclopropenone sensitization with weekly scalp DPC. The authors' total RNA extraction used unfractionated whole blood. TCRdb called the RACE reads again in MiXCR, with one record for every CDR3 protein. The sample holds roughly 82,000 distinct CDR3 sequences, about 10% seen once. The chain carries TRBV30 and TRBJ1-5; D remains unclear. This TCR came from a woman aged 60-75 years with alopecia areata. Some clones in this sample may be carry-over from other donors' samples. The material was whole blood, obtained in connection with sensitization to the hapten diphenylcyclopropenone (DPC). CDR3: CAWSVSYNQPQHF. The CDR3 DNA sequence: TGTGCCTGGAGTGTCAGCTACAATCAGCCCCAGCATTTT.